This TCR beta chain stems from a study of blood T cell repertoires in COVID-19. Turning to the study itself: Samples representing acute and convalescent COVID-19 were sourced from the United States, Italy and Spain. PBMCs, B-cell-depleted T cells, or T cells were the source of the cDNA or gDNA that made up the material.

The V end lost 5 bases, the J end lost 3 bases, and 13 bases lay between the germline ends. Germline CDR1 and CDR2: SEHNR and FQNEAQ (reference sequence). The CDR3 is 14 residues long. As processed by the authors: Amplification of reference gene primers was used by the study to estimate nucleated cell counts. Clones were sequenced by immunoSEQ multiplex PCR, and TCRdb holds only the in-frame ones, with some missing. V and J calls and clone size are those listed in that table; D and trimming were worked out from the DNA. In the table there are roughly 65,000 clones, around 93% of which are singletons.

This clonotype originated in a man in his sixties or seventies with active COVID-19. The sequenced material came from peripheral blood. The rearrangement uses TRBV7-9 and TRBJ2-5, with a possible D match to TRBD1 (5 bases). CDR3 amino acids: CASSRQLREETQYF. Here the CDR3 DNA reads TGTGCCAGCAGCCGACAGTTACGGGAAGAGACCCAGTACTTC.